The 11 T cell receptor beta chains given below trace back to one sample, sequenced in a study of shared clonotypes between healthy human individuals. Here immunoSEQ multiplex PCR was the method, and the copy in TCRdb shows in-frame clones only, minus some. The table lists about 1.4 million clones, approximately 97% of them singletons. Source material: naive CD4+ T cells sorted from blood. As for subset: CD45RA+ positively selected. Source of these receptors: a man younger than 45 in good health.

The V call is TRBV9, the J call TRBJ2-2; D not resolved. Germline V gene data show CDR1 as SGDLS and CDR2 as YYNGEE. CDR3 length equals 16 residues. With 0 bases removed from V and 4 bases from J, the gap between germline ends came to 13 bases. The CDR3 protein is CASSVAYGRGTGELFF. Here the CDR3 DNA reads TGTGCCAGCAGCGTAGCTTACGGGCGCGGCACCGGGGAGCTGTTTTTT.

This clone was detected once. For the CDR3, the DNA is TGTGCCAGCAGTTACAGGGTGGGTAGCACTGAAGCTTTCTTT. It is translated as CASSYRVGSTEAFF. The J gene is TRBJ1-1, the V gene TRBV2; perhaps TRBD1 as D (6 bases). From germline, CDR1 is SNHLY and CDR2 FYNNEI. Trimming removed 5 bases at V and 4 bases at J, with 14 bases between. The CDR3 has 14 amino acids.

This clone was seen a single time. CDR3 bases: TGTGCCAGCAGCTTAACTAGCGACCCGTTAACAAACATTCAGTACTTC. Residues: CASSLTSDPLTNIQYF. The chain couples TRBV7-3 to TRBJ2-4; the D gene is possibly TRBD2 (5 bases). The CDR3 is 16 amino acids. Trimming left V 0 bases short and J 6 bases short, with 15 bases between. CDR1 SGHTA and CDR2 FQGTGA come from the germline V gene.

The chain links TRBV10-3 to TRBJ2-7; D is undetermined. The CDR3 is 17 residues long. CDR1 and CDR2 (germline): ENHRY, SYGVKD. The V end was cut by 0 bases, the J end by 1 base, with 16 bases between. CDR3 in amino acids: CAISESIGIHSSYEQYF. CDR3 nucleotides: TGTGCCATCAGTGAGTCGATAGGGATCCACTCATCCTACGAGCAGTACTTC.

Of note for this clone: This specimen includes other DNA sequences encoding the same CDR3. The genes are TRBV9 and TRBJ2-2; D gene ambiguous. The V gene's germline CDR1 is SGDLS and CDR2 YYNGEE. There are 15 residues in the CDR3. Trimming cost V 2 bases and J 0 bases, with 8 bases left between them. The CDR3: CASSVDPSNTGELFF. CDR3 nucleotides: TGTGCCAGCAGCGTTGACCCTTCGAACACCGGGGAGCTGTTTTTT.

The CDR3 DNA reads as TGTGCCAGCAGTGACATAGCGGGAGAGATCAATGAGCAGTTCTTC. Its translation: CASSDIAGEINEQFF. V and J are TRBV27 and TRBJ2-1; 9 bases are a match to TRBD2. The CDR3 consists of 15 residues. The ends lost 5 bases at V and 6 bases at J; junction bases unmatched: 8. The V gene's germline CDR1 is MNHEY and CDR2 SMNVEV (reference sequence).

The V and J genes are TRBV14 and TRBJ2-7; 11 bases are shared with TRBD2. Germline CDR1 SGHDN, CDR2 FVKESK. The CDR3 consists of 14 residues. J gave up 3 bases and V 6 bases, and 4 bases lay outside the gene matches. The CDR3 loop is CASRTSGSVYEQYF. The CDR3 DNA sequence: TGTGCCAGCAGAACTAGCGGGAGCGTCTACGAGCAGTACTTC.

The sample holds one count of this clone. Written as DNA, the CDR3 is TGTGCCAGCGGACCGACAGGGGAGAAGAATGAAAAACTGTTTTTT. Translation: CASGPTGEKNEKLFF. The rearrangement uses TRBV27 and TRBJ1-4; TRBD1 aligns across 8 bases. The CDR3 totals 15 residues. Losses at the gene ends were 8 bases for V and 5 bases for J; bases not matched to a gene: 10. CDR1 is MNHEY and CDR2 is SMNVEV in the germline V gene (reference sequence). Full variable domain (outside the CDR3, taken from reference TRBV27 and TRBJ1-4): EAQVTQNPRYLITVTGKKLTVTCSQNMNHEYMSWYRQDPGLGLRQIYYSMNVEVTDKGDVPEGYKVSRKEKRNFPLILESPSPNQTSLYFCASGPTGEKNEKLFFGSGTQLSVL.

This rearrangement joins TRBV15 to TRBJ1-5; D gene ambiguous. The V end lost 1 base, the J end lost 6 bases, and 13 bases lay between the germline ends. The CDR3 contains 15 residues. Germline V CDR1 and CDR2: LNHNV, YYDKDF (reference sequence). The CDR3 sequence: CATSRGPSKGQPQHF. The CDR3 DNA is TGTGCCACCAGCAGAGGTCCGTCTAAGGGTCAGCCCCAGCATTTT.

This sequence joins TRBV7-8 and TRBJ2-2; D possibly corresponds to TRBD1 (6 bases). The CDR3 contains 17 residues. CDR1 is SGHVS and CDR2 is FQNEAQ in the germline V gene. V lost 1 base and J lost 5, with 17 bases in between. The CDR3 sequence is CASSLVSGTGITGELFF. DNA for the CDR3: TGTGCCAGCAGCTTAGTCTCAGGCACAGGGATAACCGGGGAGCTGTTTTTT.

This clone was recorded only once. V usage is TRBV5-6 and J usage is TRBJ2-4; TRBD2 matches 11 bases. The germline gives CDR1 SGHDT, CDR2 YYEEEE. The ends lost 0 bases at V and 7 bases at J; junction bases unmatched: 12. The CDR3 is 18 amino acids. CDR3 region: CASSLELGSGRVGNIQYF. The CDR3 DNA reads TGTGCCAGCAGCTTGGAGCTTGGTAGCGGGAGGGTCGGGAACATTCAGTACTTC.